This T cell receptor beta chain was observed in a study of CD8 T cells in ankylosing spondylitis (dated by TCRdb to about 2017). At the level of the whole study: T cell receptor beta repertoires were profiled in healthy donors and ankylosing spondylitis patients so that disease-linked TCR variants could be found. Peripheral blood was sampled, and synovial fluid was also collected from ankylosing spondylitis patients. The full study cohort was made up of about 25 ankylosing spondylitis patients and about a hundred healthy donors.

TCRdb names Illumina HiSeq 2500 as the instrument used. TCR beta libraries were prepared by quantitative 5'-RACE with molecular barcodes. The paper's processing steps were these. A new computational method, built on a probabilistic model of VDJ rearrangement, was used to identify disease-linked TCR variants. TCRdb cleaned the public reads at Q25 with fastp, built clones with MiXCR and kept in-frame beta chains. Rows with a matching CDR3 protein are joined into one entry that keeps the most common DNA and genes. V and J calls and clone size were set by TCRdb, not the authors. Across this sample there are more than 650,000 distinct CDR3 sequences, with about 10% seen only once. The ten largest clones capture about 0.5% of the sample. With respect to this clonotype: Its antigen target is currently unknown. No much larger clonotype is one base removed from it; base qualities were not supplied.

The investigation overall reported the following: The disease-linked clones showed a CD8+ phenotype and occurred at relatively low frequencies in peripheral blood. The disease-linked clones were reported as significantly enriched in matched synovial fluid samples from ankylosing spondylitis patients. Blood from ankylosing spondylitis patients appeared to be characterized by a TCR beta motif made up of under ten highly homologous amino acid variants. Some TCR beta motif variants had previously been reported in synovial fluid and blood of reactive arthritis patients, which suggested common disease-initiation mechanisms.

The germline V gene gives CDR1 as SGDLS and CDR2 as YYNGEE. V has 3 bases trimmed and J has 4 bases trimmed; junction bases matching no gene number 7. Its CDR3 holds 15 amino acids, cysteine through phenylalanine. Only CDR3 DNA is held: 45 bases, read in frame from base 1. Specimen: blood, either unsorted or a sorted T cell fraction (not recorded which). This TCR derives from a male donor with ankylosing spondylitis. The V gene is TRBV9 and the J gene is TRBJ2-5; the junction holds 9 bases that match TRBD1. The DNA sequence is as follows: TGTGCCAGCAGCGCGTCGGGACAGGGAGGAGAGACCCAGTACTTC. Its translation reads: CASSASGQGGETQYF.